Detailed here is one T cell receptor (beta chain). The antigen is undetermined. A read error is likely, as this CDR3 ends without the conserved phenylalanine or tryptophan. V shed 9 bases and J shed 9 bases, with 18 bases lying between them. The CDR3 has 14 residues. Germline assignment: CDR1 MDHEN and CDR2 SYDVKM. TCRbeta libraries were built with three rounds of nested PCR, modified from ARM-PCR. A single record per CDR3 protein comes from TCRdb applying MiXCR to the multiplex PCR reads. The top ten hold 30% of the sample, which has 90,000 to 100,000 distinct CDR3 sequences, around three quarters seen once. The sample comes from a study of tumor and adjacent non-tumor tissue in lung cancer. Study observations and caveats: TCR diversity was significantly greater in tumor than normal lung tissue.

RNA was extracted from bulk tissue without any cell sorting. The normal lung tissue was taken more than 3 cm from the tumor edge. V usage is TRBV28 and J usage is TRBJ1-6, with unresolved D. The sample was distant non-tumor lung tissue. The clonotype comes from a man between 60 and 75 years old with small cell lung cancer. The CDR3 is CASIQIRDSSPLHS. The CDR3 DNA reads TGTGCCAGTATCCAGATCAGAGACTCTTCACCCCTCCACTCT.